Shown below are 4 T cell receptor beta chains from a single sample sequenced in a study of CD8+ T cells in alopecia areata. Extraction and reverse transcription of RNA yielded cDNA as the sequencing template. Measured with immunoSEQ multiplex PCR; TCRdb has only the in-frame clones, and not every one. The profile shows roughly 120,000 clones, approximately 52% of them singletons. Treatment indicated: oral pan-JAK inhibitor, 5-10 mg twice daily. This sample comprised CD8+ T cells sorted from blood, obtained at week 4, from a patient treated with tofacitinib. The receptors here all came from a human donor with alopecia areata.

The gene calls are TRBV5-6 and TRBJ1-6; a weak D match, TRBD1 (5 bases). Per germline, CDR1 SGHDT and CDR2 YYEEEE. The V end was cut by 3 bases, the J end by 3 bases, with 10 bases between. The CDR3 extends over 15 amino acids. CDR3 in DNA: TGTGCCAGCAGCTATGGGACTTACTATAATTCACCCCTCCACTTT. Protein sequence: CASSYGTYYNSPLHF.

This chain uses TRBV5-1 with TRBJ2-7, with a weak D call TRBD1 (5 bases). Germline V gene lookup returns CDR1 SGHRS and CDR2 YFSETQ. Trimming pared 0 bases from V and 7 bases from J, leaving 8 bases between. The CDR3 extends over 12 amino acids. CDR3 nucleotides: TGCGCCAGCAGCTTGGAGGGGTGGGAGCAGTACTTC. It yields the protein CASSLEGWEQYF.

This clone has only one observation. V is TRBV27 and J is TRBJ1-1, with 8 bases lining up with TRBD1. CDR1 is MNHEY, CDR2 SMNVEV, per germline (reference sequence). CDR3 size: 16 residues. Losses at the gene ends were 5 bases for V and 5 bases for J; bases not matched to a gene: 13. The CDR3 loop is CASSPSSQGARTEAFF. The CDR3 DNA sequence: TGTGCCAGCAGTCCCTCATCCCAGGGGGCCCGTACTGAAGCTTTCTTT.

This chain uses TRBV7-9 with TRBJ2-7; no clear D. CDR1 and CDR2 (germline): SEHNR, FQNEAQ (reference sequence). Trimming cost V 5 bases and J 4 bases, with 12 bases left between them. CDR3 size: 13 residues. The CDR3 here is CASSPEDRYEQYF. Here the CDR3 DNA reads TGTGCCAGCAGCCCCGAGGACCGGTACGAGCAGTACTTC. The full variable domain, its missing parts supplied by reference TRBV7-9 and TRBJ2-7, is DTGVSQNPRHKITKRGQNVTFRCDPISEHNRLYWYRQTLGQGPEFLTYFQNEAQLEKSRLLSDRFSAERPKGSFSTLEIQRTEQGDSAMYLCASSPEDRYEQYFGPGTRLTVT.